This TCR beta chain was retrieved from a study of blood T cell repertoires in COVID-19. Study background: There were acute and convalescent COVID-19 samples, and they came from the United States, Italy and Spain. T cells, B-cell-depleted T cells, or PBMCs supplied cDNA or gDNA.

The V and J ends lost 4 bases and 5 bases, in that order; junction bases with no gene match: 5. Germline-derived CDR1 and CDR2 are SQVTM and ANQGSEA. The CDR3 is made up of 14 amino acids. In the authors' methods: Using reference gene primer amplification, nucleated cell counts were estimated. Using immunoSEQ multiplex PCR, the repertoire was profiled, and TCRdb retains in-frame clones only, with some absent. The DNA was the basis for D and trimming; V, J and clone size are from that table. Here the sample spans 250,000 to 350,000 clones, 75% to 90% being singletons. V gene TRBV29-1 combines with J gene TRBJ2-5; 12 nucleotides line up with TRBD1. This sequence originates from a woman in her forties or fifties who had recovered from COVID-19. Sequenced: peripheral blood. The CDR3 DNA is TGCAGCGTTGTGAGGGACAGGGGGCTGGAGACCCAGTACTTC. This encodes CSVVRDRGLETQYF. The variable domain in full, completed from reference TRBV29-1 and TRBJ2-5, reads SAVISQKPSRDICQRGTSLTIQCQVDSQVTMMFWYRQQPGQSLTLIATANQGSEATYESGFVIDKFPISRPNLTFSTLTVSNMSPEDSSIYLCSVVRDRGLETQYFGPGTRLLVL.